This entry lists 30 T cell receptor beta chains sequenced from one sample in a study of T cells in women clearing cervical HPV infection. TCRdb keeps only in-frame clones here, not all; method: immunoSEQ multiplex PCR. The sample's table shows about 30,000 clones. Sequencing was performed on blood buffy coat. All receptors come from a woman between 18 and 75 years old with a cervical HPV16 infection that either progressed to CIN3+ or cleared (not recorded which).

About this clone itself: Read sequence stops 3 residues before the CDR3 end, and the germline J gene provides the missing end. V gene TRBV28 combines with J gene TRBJ2-5; 8 bases agree with TRBD2. The CDR3 extends over 15 amino acids. Per germline, CDR1 MDHEN and CDR2 SYDVKM. J was trimmed by 2 bases and V by 6 bases; bases with no gene match: 8. The sequenced part of the CDR3 DNA is TGTGCCAGCAGGCCAGCGGGGGCCAAACAAGAGACC. Amino acids: CASRPAGAKQET. The whole CDR3 protein is CASRPAGAKQETQYF.

Concerning this clone itself: The read terminates 3 residues before the CDR3 end, so the remaining end is supplied by the germline J gene. The chain is built from TRBV6-2 or TRBV6-3 and TRBJ1-1; 7 nucleotides line up with TRBD1. The CDR3 is 16 residues long. Germline CDR1 is MNHEY and CDR2 is SVGEGT. Unmatched junction bases numbered 10, after V lost 2 bases and J lost 4 bases. CDR3 protein: CASSYTWGGGITEAFF. Incomplete CDR3 DNA: TGTGCCAGCAGTTACACCTGGGGAGGGGGCATCACTGAA.

With respect to this clone: The sequenced fragment ends 3 residues before the CDR3 boundary, so the rest is inferred from the germline J gene. V gene TRBV19 combines with J gene TRBJ1-4; 9 bases line up with TRBD1. Trimming removed 10 bases from V and 7 bases from J; junction bases left unmatched: 10. This CDR3 comprises 14 residues. From germline, CDR1 is LNHDA and CDR2 SQIVND (reference sequence). CDR3 residues: CANPQGAKGEKLFF. The CDR3 DNA, read in part, is TGTGCCAATCCACAGGGGGCCAAGGGTGAAAAA. Together with reference TRBV19 and TRBJ1-4, the CDR3 gives the full variable domain: DGGITQSPKYLFRKEGQNVTLSCEQNLNHDAMYWYRQDPGQGLRLIYYSQIVNDFQKGDIAEGYSVSREKKESFPLTVTSAQKNPTAFYLCANPQGAKGEKLFFGSGTQLSVL.

A note on this clone: The missing CDR3 end, 3 residues past where the read stops, is filled in from the germline J gene. The gene calls are TRBV6-1 and TRBJ1-2, with TRBD1 matching over 10 bases. V was pared by 2 bases and J by 4 bases, with 4 bases of the junction left unmatched. There are 15 residues in the CDR3. CDR1 is MNHNS, CDR2 SASEGT, per germline. This CDR3 is CASSERQGAGYGYTF. Incomplete CDR3 DNA: TGTGCCAGCAGTGAAAGACAGGGGGCAGGCTATGGC.

As to this clone: The CDR3 is cut off 3 residues early in the read; its end comes from the germline J gene. V usage is TRBV6-1 and J usage is TRBJ2-7; 8 bases align to TRBD1. The germline V gene encodes CDR1 MNHNS and CDR2 SASEGT. J gave up 6 bases and V 1 base, and 5 bases lay outside the gene matches. The CDR3 contains 14 residues. CDR3: CASSEGAGGLEQYF. CDR3 bases read: TGTGCCAGCAGTGAAGGGGCAGGGGGCCTCGAG.

On this clone: The read comes to an end 3 residues before the CDR3 does, leaving the germline J gene to fill in the end. The chain joins TRBV10-3 to TRBJ2-7, with 9 bases lining up with TRBD2. The CDR3 totals 15 residues. The ends lost 0 bases at V and 6 bases at J; junction bases unmatched: 6. CDR1 is ENHRY, CDR2 SYGVKD, per germline. The part of the CDR3 DNA that was read is TGTGCCATCAGTGAGTCTGTTAGCGGGGGCGGCGAG. As protein: CAISESVSGGGE. The full CDR3 is CAISESVSGGGEQYF.

As regards this clone: The CDR3 end falls 3 residues outside the read, so it is completed with the germline J gene. This chain connects TRBV2 to TRBJ2-1; 7 nucleotides align to TRBD1. Germline V CDR1 and CDR2: SNHLY, FYNNEI. J gave up 7 bases and V 4 bases, and 7 bases lay outside the gene matches. The CDR3 sequence is 14 residues long. The sequenced part of the CDR3 DNA is TGTGCCAGCAGTGGGCAGGGGGTACTGAATGAG. It yields the protein CASSGQGVLNE. The complete CDR3 protein is CASSGQGVLNEQFF.

On this clone: The CDR3 extends 3 residues past the end of the read, so its final part is completed from the germline J gene. This chain joins TRBV19 and TRBJ2-2, with TRBD2 as a possible D gene (6 bases). The germline V and J ends were trimmed by 4 bases and 3 bases, with 9 bases remaining between them. The germline V gene encodes CDR1 LNHDA and CDR2 SQIVND (reference sequence). There are 14 residues in the CDR3. The DNA read from the CDR3 is TGTGCCAGTAGTACCGGGGGAGACACCGGGGAG. Encoded protein: CASSTGGDTGE. The full CDR3 protein is CASSTGGDTGELFF.

Turning to this clone: The read comes to an end 3 residues before the CDR3 does, leaving the germline J gene to fill in the end. The chain joins TRBV20-1 to TRBJ1-5; 8 nucleotides agree with TRBD1. Germline trimming cut 3 bases from V and 0 bases from J; bases unmatched to any gene: 10. This CDR3 is 17 amino acids long. From germline, CDR1 is DFQATT and CDR2 SNEGSKA (reference sequence). The CDR3 DNA, read in part, is TGCAGTGCTAGCCAGGGGGCGCCGAGGGATAGCAATCAGCCC. Its translation is CSASQGAPRDSNQP. The full CDR3 reads CSASQGAPRDSNQPQHF.

Regarding this clone: The read terminates 3 residues ahead of where the CDR3 ends, so the germline J gene completes it. The genes are TRBV5-1 and TRBJ2-5, with TRBD1 matching over 9 bases. V lost 4 bases, J lost 4 bases, and 14 bases stayed unmatched. The CDR3 is 17 amino acids. The V gene's germline CDR1 is SGHRS and CDR2 YFSETQ. The CDR3 sequence: CASSPIPGQGGLETQYF. The sequenced part of the CDR3 DNA is TGCGCCAGCAGCCCGATACCGGGACAGGGTGGCCTAGAGACC. Complete variable domain (other parts from reference TRBV5-1 and TRBJ2-5): KAGVTQTPRYLIKTRGQQVTLSCSPISGHRSVSWYQQTPGQGLQFLFEYFSETQRNKGNFPGRFSGRQFSNSRSEMNVSTLELGDSALYLCASSPIPGQGGLETQYFGPGTRLLVL.

As for this clone: With the read ending 3 residues before the CDR3 end, the germline J gene is used to fill in that end. This rearrangement joins TRBV6-4 to TRBJ1-1; D is uncertain. V gave up 2 bases and J gave up 1 base, with 5 bases separating them. Germline V gene sequence: CDR1 MRHNA, CDR2 SNTAGT. The CDR3 runs to 13 residues. The CDR3 loop reads CASSDTENTEAFF. Partial CDR3 DNA: TGTGCCAGCAGTGACACAGAGAACACTGAA.

Comment on this clone: The CDR3 goes on 3 residues after the read ends, and that part is filled in from the germline J gene. The chain recombines TRBV10-1 with TRBJ1-1, with D possibly TRBD1 on 5 matching bases. The CDR3 loop spans 17 amino acids. Germline CDR1 is WNHNN and CDR2 is SYGVQD (reference sequence). Trimming cost V 1 base and J 0 bases, with 15 bases left between them. The CDR3 DNA, read in part, is TGCGCCAGCAGTGAGTGGAGGCAGGGTCCAATGAACACTGAA. Translated: CASSEWRQGPMNTE. The CDR3 in its entirety is CASSEWRQGPMNTEAFF.

As to this clone: Coverage ceases 3 residues before the CDR3 finishes, and the germline J gene fills in the end. The chain recombines TRBV14 with TRBJ2-5; maybe TRBD2 (6 bases). Trimming removed 0 bases from V and 4 bases from J, with 12 bases in between. This CDR3 has 15 residues. The germline V gene encodes CDR1 SGHDN and CDR2 FVKESK. CDR3 region: CASSQDAGSGETQYF. CDR3 bases read: TGTGCCAGCAGCCAAGATGCGGGGTCGGGAGAGACC.

Comment on this clone: Coverage ceases 3 residues before the CDR3 finishes, and the germline J gene fills in the end. The chain combines TRBV5-6 with TRBJ2-5; 8 bases are a match to TRBD2. The CDR3 length is 15 residues. The germline gives CDR1 SGHDT, CDR2 YYEEEE. The V and J ends lost 0 bases and 4 bases, in that order; junction bases with no gene match: 5. The CDR3 is CASSLVGGAGETQYF. The CDR3 DNA, read in part, is TGTGCCAGCAGCTTGGTCGGGGGGGCAGGAGAGACC. Supplemented by reference TRBV5-6 and TRBJ2-5, the full variable domain reads DAGVTQSPTHLIKTRGQQVTLRCSPKSGHDTVSWYQQALGQGPQFIFQYYEEEERQRGNFPDRFSGHQFPNYSSELNVNALLLGDSALYLCASSLVGGAGETQYFGPGTRLLVL.

A word on this clone: The missing CDR3 end, 3 residues past where the read stops, is filled in from the germline J gene. V and J are TRBV9 and TRBJ2-1, with 8 positions matching TRBD2. V lost 4 bases to trimming and J lost 6 bases; unmatched junction nucleotides: 9. CDR1 and CDR2 from the germline V gene are SGDLS and YYNGEE. The CDR3 length is 15 residues. The covered CDR3 bases are TGTGCCAGCAGCCCTTTAGGGACTAGAGTCAATGAG. It encodes CASSPLGTRVNE. The whole CDR3 reads CASSPLGTRVNEQFF.

On this clone itself: The CDR3 extends 3 residues past the end of the read, so its final part is completed from the germline J gene. The chain links TRBV20-1 to TRBJ1-5; the D gene is possibly TRBD1 (5 bases). Germline CDR1 is DFQATT and CDR2 is SNEGSKA (reference sequence). This CDR3 contains 15 residues. The V end lost 3 bases, the J end lost 2 bases, and 14 bases lay between the germline ends. The CDR3 bases that were read are TGCAGTGCTAGTCTAGGGGCAGATGGCAATCAGCCC. Translation: CSASLGADGNQP. The whole CDR3 protein reads CSASLGADGNQPQHF.

Notes on this clone: Read coverage stops 3 residues before the CDR3 terminus; the germline J gene supplies the remainder. The chain has TRBV2 and TRBJ2-5; 8 bases are shared with TRBD1. Germline V gives CDR1 SNHLY, CDR2 FYNNEI. V trimming: 2 bases; J trimming: 5 bases; junction bases outside the gene matches: 7. The CDR3 is made up of 15 amino acids. CDR3 region: CASSESGGLGETQYF. CDR3 DNA (partial): TGTGCCAGCAGTGAATCAGGGGGCCTTGGGGAGACC.

As to this clone: The CDR3 is cut off 3 residues early in the read; its end comes from the germline J gene. The chain links TRBV12-3 or TRBV12-4 to TRBJ2-3, with D maybe TRBD2 (6 bases). V was shortened by 0 bases and J by 1 base, with 14 bases between the two germline ends. The CDR3 is 17 residues long. The CDR3 here is CASSLARGGEGTDTQYF. The CDR3 DNA, read in part, is TGTGCCAGCAGTTTAGCGCGGGGCGGGGAAGGCACAGATACG.

Comment on this clone: The read is 3 residues too short to cover the CDR3 end, so that end is filled in from the germline J gene. V gene TRBV6-2 or TRBV6-3 combines with J gene TRBJ2-1, with 11 bases identical to TRBD2. Trimming at V came to 8 bases and at J to 7 bases, leaving 10 bases not matched to a gene. The CDR3 totals 15 residues. Germline lookup yields CDR1 MNHEY and CDR2 SVGEGT. The chain's CDR3 is CASALTSGSGNEQFF. CDR3 bases read: TGTGCCAGCGCGCTTACTAGCGGGAGTGGAAATGAG.

Concerning this clone itself: Read sequence stops 3 residues before the CDR3 end, and the germline J gene provides the missing end. V gene TRBV18 combines with J gene TRBJ2-5, with D tentatively TRBD2 (5 bases). Germline CDR1 and CDR2: KGHSH and LQKENI. V was shortened by 5 bases and J by 3 bases, with 10 bases between the two germline ends. CDR3 length equals 13 residues. The CDR3: CASSVGVEETQYF. CDR3 DNA (partial): TGTGCCAGCTCAGTCGGGGTGGAAGAGACC.

With regard to this clone: The read terminates 3 residues ahead of where the CDR3 ends, so the germline J gene completes it. This sequence joins TRBV20-1 and TRBJ2-7, with 8 nucleotides matching TRBD1. The V and J ends lost 0 bases and 2 bases, in that order; junction bases with no gene match: 18. The germline gives CDR1 DFQATT, CDR2 SNEGSKA (reference sequence). This CDR3 spans 19 amino acids. The DNA read from the CDR3 is TGCAGTGCTAGAGACCTCACCCGAACGACAGGGGACCCCGCCTACGAG. Its translation: CSARDLTRTTGDPAYE. In full, the CDR3 reads CSARDLTRTTGDPAYEQYF.

On this clone itself: The CDR3 end lies 3 residues beyond the end of the read and is filled in from the germline J gene. The chain employs TRBV10-3 and TRBJ2-7; 8 bases map to TRBD1. Germline CDR1 and CDR2: ENHRY and SYGVKD. J lost 6 bases, V lost 2 bases, and 3 bases had no gene match. The CDR3 is made up of 13 amino acids. CDR3 DNA (partial): TGTGCCATCAGTGAGGCAGGGGGCGCCGAG. Its translation: CAISEAGGAE. The whole CDR3 is CAISEAGGAEQYF.

Details on this clone: The sequence runs out 3 residues before the end of the CDR3; the remainder is reconstructed from the germline J gene. V is TRBV6-4 and J is TRBJ2-2, with 7 nucleotides matching TRBD2. This CDR3 spans 16 amino acids. Germline V CDR1 and CDR2: MRHNA, SNTAGT. The V and J ends lost 0 bases and 1 base, in that order; junction bases with no gene match: 2. The CDR3 DNA, read in part, is TGTGCCAGCAGTGACTCGTCTAGCGGGAACACCGGGGAG. Translation gives CASSDSSSGNTGE. The whole CDR3 protein is CASSDSSSGNTGELFF.

Remarks on this clone: The read ends 3 residues before the CDR3 terminus; that terminus is restored from the germline J gene. The chain couples TRBV27 to TRBJ1-2, with 9 bases fitting TRBD1. The CDR3 consists of 13 residues. The germline gives CDR1 MNHEY, CDR2 SMNVEV (reference sequence). V shed 10 bases and J 5 bases; nucleotides not matched to a gene: 8. The CDR3 DNA, read in part, is TGTGCCACCAGGGGACAGGGACATTATGGC. It yields the protein CATRGQGHYG. The full CDR3 protein reads CATRGQGHYGYTF.

For this clone: The sample contains more than one DNA sequence encoding this CDR3. The CDR3 sequence is CASSPETSGRGETQYF. The CDR3 DNA, read in part, is TGTGCCAGCTCGCCCGAGACTAGCGGGAGGGGAGAGACC. This chain links TRBV18 with TRBJ2-5; 14 bases fit TRBD2. The read ends 3 residues early relative to the CDR3; the germline J gene fills the gap. V gave up 6 bases and J gave up 4 bases; unmatched junction bases: 7. This CDR3 spans 16 amino acids. Germline-derived CDR1 and CDR2 are KGHSH and LQKENI.

Concerning this clone: Coverage ceases 3 residues before the CDR3 finishes, and the germline J gene fills in the end. J is TRBJ1-6 and V is TRBV19, with 9 bases that match TRBD1. Germline CDR1 and CDR2: LNHDA and SQIVND (reference sequence). CDR3 length equals 14 residues. V was pared by 7 bases and J by 10 bases, with 8 bases of the junction left unmatched. Incomplete CDR3 DNA: TGTGCCAGTACCGAGGGACAGGGAGAGTCACCC. Translating gives CASTEGQGESP. The complete CDR3 protein is CASTEGQGESPLHF. Full variable domain (remainder filled in from reference TRBV19 and TRBJ1-6): DGGITQSPKYLFRKEGQNVTLSCEQNLNHDAMYWYRQDPGQGLRLIYYSQIVNDFQKGDIAEGYSVSREKKESFPLTVTSAQKNPTAFYLCASTEGQGESPLHFGNGTRLTVT.

In the case of this clone: The sequenced fragment ends 3 residues before the CDR3 boundary, so the rest is inferred from the germline J gene. This chain links TRBV6-2 or TRBV6-3 with TRBJ2-7, with 7 bases aligning to TRBD1. Germline V gene lookup returns CDR1 MNHEY and CDR2 SVGEGT. Unmatched junction bases numbered 8, after V lost 6 bases and J lost 0 bases. The CDR3 loop spans 15 amino acids. This CDR3 is CASREGTANSYEQYF. The part of the CDR3 DNA that was read is TGTGCCAGCAGAGAAGGGACAGCGAACTCCTACGAG.

As concerns this clone: The observed sequence ends 3 residues before the CDR3 terminus, with the missing tail filled in from the germline J gene. J is TRBJ1-1 and V is TRBV19, with TRBD1 identical over 8 bases. The CDR3 spans 10 residues. V lost 11 bases and J lost 7; bases outside the gene matches: 3. Germline loops: CDR1 LNHDA, CDR2 SQIVND (reference sequence). The sequenced part of the CDR3 DNA is TGTGCCCACGGGACAGGTGAA. It yields the protein CAHGTGE. The whole CDR3 is CAHGTGEAFF.

As to this clone: The read ends 3 residues shy of where the CDR3 ends; the end is completed using the germline J gene. This chain links TRBV5-1 with TRBJ1-4, with a weak D call TRBD1 (5 bases). The CDR3 is 14 residues long. CDR1 SGHRS and CDR2 YFSETQ come from the germline V gene. Trimming removed 4 bases at V and 8 bases at J, with 15 bases between. The sequenced CDR3 bases are TGCGCCAGCAGCGGGAGGGGCGGTGGCGAAAAA. Translation: CASSGRGGGEK. The full CDR3 sequence reads CASSGRGGGEKLFF.

As for this clone: The CDR3 end lies 3 residues beyond the end of the read and is filled in from the germline J gene. This chain connects TRBV20-1 to TRBJ1-2; a weak D match, TRBD1 (6 bases). The CDR3 sequence is 15 residues long. Germline CDR1 and CDR2: DFQATT and SNEGSKA (reference sequence). The sequenced part of the CDR3 DNA is TGCAGTGCTAGAGATCGTGGGGGCGCGGTTGACGGC. This encodes CSARDRGGAVDG. The CDR3 in full is CSARDRGGAVDGYTF.